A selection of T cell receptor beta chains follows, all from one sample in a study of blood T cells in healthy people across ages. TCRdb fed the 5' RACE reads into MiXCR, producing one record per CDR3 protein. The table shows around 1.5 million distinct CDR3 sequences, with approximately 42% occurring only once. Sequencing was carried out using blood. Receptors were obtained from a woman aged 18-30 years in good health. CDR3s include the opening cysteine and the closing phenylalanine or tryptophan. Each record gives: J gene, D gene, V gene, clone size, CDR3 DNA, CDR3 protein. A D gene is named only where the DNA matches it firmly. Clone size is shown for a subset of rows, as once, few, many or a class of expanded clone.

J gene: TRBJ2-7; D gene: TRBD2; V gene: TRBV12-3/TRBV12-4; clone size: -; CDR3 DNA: TGTGCCAGCAGAGTAGCGGGAGGAGGGTCCTACGAGCAGTACTTC; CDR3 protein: CASRVAGGGSYEQYF
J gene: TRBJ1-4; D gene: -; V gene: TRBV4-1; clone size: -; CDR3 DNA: TGCGCCAGCAGCCAGAGAGGGACGGATGAAAAACTGTTTTTT; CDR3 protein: CASSQRGTDEKLFF
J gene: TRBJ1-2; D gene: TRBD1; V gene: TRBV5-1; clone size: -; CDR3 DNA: TGCGCCAGCAGCTCGGGAGACCAGGGGGAGGGCGGCTACACCTTC; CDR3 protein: CASSSGDQGEGGYTF
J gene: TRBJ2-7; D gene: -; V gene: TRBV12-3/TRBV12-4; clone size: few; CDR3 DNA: TGTGCCAGCAGTTTACAGGCGGCCCTAAGACCCTACAATGAGCAGTACTTC; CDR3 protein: CASSLQAALRPYNEQYF
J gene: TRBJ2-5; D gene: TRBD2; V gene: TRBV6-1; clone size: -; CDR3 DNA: TGTGCCAGCTCAGCGACTAGCGGGTACGGTGAGACCCAGTACTTC; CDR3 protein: CASSATSGYGETQYF
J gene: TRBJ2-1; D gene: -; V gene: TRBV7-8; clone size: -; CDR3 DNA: TGTGCCAGCAGCTTAGCTATGGGTGAGCAGTTCTTC; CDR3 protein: CASSLAMGEQFF
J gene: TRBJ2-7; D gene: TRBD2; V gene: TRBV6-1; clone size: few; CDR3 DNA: TGTGCCAGCACTACCCCTAGCGGCCTCTACGAGCAGTACTTC; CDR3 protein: CASTTPSGLYEQYF
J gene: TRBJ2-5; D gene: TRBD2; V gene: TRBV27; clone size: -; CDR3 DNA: TGTGCCAGCAGTTTACGACTAGCGGGAGAGACCCAGTACTTC; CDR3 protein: CASSLRLAGETQYF
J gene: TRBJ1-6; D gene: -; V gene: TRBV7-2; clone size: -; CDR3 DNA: TGTGCCAGCAGCTCAACGGGGACGGGAGAATCACCCCTCCACTTT; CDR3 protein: CASSSTGTGESPLHF
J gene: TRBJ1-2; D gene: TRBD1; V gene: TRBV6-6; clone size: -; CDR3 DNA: TGTGCCGCAGGGGGAATGTGGGCCGGGGACTATGGCTACACCTTC; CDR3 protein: CAAGGMWAGDYGYTF
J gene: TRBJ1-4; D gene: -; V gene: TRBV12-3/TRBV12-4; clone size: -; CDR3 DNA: TGTGCCAGCAGCCCGGAGCCGCGGGAAAAACTGTTTTTT; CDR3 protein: CASSPEPREKLFF
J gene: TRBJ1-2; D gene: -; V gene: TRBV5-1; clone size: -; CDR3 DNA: TGCGCCAGCAGCTTGAATCCGGACAGAGGATCATGGGGTGGCTACACCTTC; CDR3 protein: CASSLNPDRGSWGGYTF
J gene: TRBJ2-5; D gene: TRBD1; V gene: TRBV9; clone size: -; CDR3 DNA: TGTGCCAGCAGCGGAGACCCCGGGACAGCCTACAATGAGCAGTACTTC; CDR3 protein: CASSGDPGTAYNEQYF
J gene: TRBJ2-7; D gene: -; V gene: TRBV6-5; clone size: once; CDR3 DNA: TGTGCCAGCAGTCCCAACTACACGGTAACTCGGCTCGAGCAGTACTTC; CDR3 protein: CASSPNYTVTRLEQYF
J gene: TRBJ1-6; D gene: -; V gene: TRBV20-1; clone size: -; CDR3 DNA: TGCAGTGCTAGGTCCAGACAGGAATCACCCCTCCACTTT; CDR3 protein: CSARSRQESPLHF
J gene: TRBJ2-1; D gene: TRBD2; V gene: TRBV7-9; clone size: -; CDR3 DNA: TGTGCCAGCAGCTCCTTACCTCAGACTAGCGGGAGAGAGGAGCAGTTCTTC; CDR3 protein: CASSSLPQTSGREEQFF
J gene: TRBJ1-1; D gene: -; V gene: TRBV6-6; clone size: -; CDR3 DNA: TGTGCCAGCAGTCCCAGGCCAGGAGAATTCACTGAAGCTTTCTTT; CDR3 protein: CASSPRPGEFTEAFF
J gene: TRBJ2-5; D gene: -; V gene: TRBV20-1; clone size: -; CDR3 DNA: TGCAGTGCTGGAGCTGAACAAGAGACCCAGTACTTC; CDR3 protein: CSAGAEQETQYF
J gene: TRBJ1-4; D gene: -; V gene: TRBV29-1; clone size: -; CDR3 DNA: TGCAGCGCAAAGTGGTCGGAAGGTGAAAAACTGTTTTTT; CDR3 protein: CSAKWSEGEKLFF
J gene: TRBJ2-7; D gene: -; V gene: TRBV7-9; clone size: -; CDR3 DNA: TGTGCCAACAGCATTATTAGCTCTGGCGAGCAGTACTTC; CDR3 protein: CANSIISSGEQYF
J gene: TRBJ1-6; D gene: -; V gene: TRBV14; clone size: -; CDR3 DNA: TGTGCCAGCAGCCAAAGTAGGGCAGGCCATTCACCCCTCCACTTT; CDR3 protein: CASSQSRAGHSPLHF
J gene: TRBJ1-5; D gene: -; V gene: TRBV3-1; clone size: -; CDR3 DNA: TGTGCCAGCAGCCAAGGCAGGGGAACGACCCAGCATTTT; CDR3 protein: CASSQGRGTTQHF
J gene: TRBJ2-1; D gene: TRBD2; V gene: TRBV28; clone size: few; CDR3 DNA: TGTGCCAGCAGTTCAGGGACTATCCACAATGAGCAGTTCTTC; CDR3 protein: CASSSGTIHNEQFF
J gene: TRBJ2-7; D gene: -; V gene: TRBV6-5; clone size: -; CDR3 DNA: TGTGCCAGCAGGGGCAAATCCTACGAGCAGTACTTC; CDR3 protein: CASRGKSYEQYF
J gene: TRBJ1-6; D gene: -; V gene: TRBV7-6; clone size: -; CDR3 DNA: TGTGCCAGCAGCCCGACAGGAGGCGCTTCACCCCTCCACTTT; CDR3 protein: CASSPTGGASPLHF
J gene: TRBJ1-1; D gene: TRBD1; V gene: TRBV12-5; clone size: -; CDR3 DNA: TGTGCTAGTGGTGGGACAGCGTCGGTCACTGAAGCTTTCTTT; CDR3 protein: CASGGTASVTEAFF
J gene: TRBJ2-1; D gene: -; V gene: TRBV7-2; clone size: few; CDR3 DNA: TGTGCCAGCAGCTTCGACAGCCTCTCCTACAATGAGCAGTTCTTC; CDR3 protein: CASSFDSLSYNEQFF
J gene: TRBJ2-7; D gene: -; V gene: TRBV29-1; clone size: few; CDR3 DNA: TGCAGCGTTGTTCTTTCGTCCATGGGCAACGAGCAGTACTTC; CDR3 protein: CSVVLSSMGNEQYF
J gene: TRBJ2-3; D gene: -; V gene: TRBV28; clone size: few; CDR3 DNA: TGTGCCAGCAGGGGGACGGGTACTCACACAGATACGCAGTATTTT; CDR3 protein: CASRGTGTHTDTQYF
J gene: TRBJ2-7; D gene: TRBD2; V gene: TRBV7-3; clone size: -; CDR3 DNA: TGTGCCAGCAGCTTAGGAGCGGGGTGGTCCTACGAGCAGTACTTC; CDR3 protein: CASSLGAGWSYEQYF
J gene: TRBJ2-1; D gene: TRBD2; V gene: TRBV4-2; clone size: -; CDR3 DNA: TGTGCCAGCAGCCAAGATTCCCGCGGGAGTAGGTACAATGAGCAGTTCTTC; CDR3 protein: CASSQDSRGSRYNEQFF
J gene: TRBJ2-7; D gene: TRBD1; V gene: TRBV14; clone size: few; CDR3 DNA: TGTGCCAGCAGCCAAGATATGGGACAGGGGTTCTACGAGCAGTACTTC; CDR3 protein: CASSQDMGQGFYEQYF
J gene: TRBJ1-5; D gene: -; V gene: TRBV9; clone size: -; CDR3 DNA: TGTGCCAGCAGCGTAGGGGCCAGCAATCAGCCCCAGCATTTT; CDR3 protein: CASSVGASNQPQHF
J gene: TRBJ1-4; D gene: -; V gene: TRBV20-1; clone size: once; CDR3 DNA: TGCAGTGCCGAAGCCTACACGGGTAGTAATGAAAAACTGTTTTTT; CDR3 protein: CSAEAYTGSNEKLFF
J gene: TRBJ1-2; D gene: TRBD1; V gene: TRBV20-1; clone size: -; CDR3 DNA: TGCAGTGCTAGGGAATCCGGGACAGGGGGCTATGGCTACACCTTC; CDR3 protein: CSARESGTGGYGYTF
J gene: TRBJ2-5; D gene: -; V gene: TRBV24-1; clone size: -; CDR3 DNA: TGTGCCACCAGTGAGGGGGCTGCCGAGGTGGAGACCCAGTACTTC; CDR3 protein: CATSEGAAEVETQYF
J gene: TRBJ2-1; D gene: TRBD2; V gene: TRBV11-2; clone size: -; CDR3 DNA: TGTGCCAGCAGCTCCGGGGGACTAGCGGGAGTTGAGCAGTTCTTC; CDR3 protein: CASSSGGLAGVEQFF
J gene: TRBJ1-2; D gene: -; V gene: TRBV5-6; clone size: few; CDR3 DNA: TGTGCCAGCAGCTTCATAAGTTCCTACAACTATGGCTACACCTTC; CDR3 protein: CASSFISSYNYGYTF
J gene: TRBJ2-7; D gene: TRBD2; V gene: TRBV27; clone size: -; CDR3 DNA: TGTGCCAGCAGTTCGAGCGGGGGGGCCTTCTCCTACGAGCAGTACTTC; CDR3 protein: CASSSSGGAFSYEQYF
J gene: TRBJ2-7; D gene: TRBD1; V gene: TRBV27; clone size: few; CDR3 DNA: TGTGCCAGCAGTTTACAGACAGGGATCTACGAGCAGTACTTC; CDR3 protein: CASSLQTGIYEQYF
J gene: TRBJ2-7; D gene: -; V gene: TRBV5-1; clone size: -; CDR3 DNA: TGCGCCAGCAGCACCGGGACGGACTCCTACGAGCAGTACTTC; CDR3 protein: CASSTGTDSYEQYF
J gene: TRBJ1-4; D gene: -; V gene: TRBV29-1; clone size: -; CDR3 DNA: TGCAGCGCCACTGAGGCCGGGGGGAAACTGTTTTTT; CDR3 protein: CSATEAGGKLFF
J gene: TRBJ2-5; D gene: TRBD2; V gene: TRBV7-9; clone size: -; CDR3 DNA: TGTGCCAGCAGCCCAATAGCGGGGCCCCAAGAGACCCAGTACTTC; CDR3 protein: CASSPIAGPQETQYF
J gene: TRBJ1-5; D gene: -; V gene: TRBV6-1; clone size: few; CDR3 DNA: TGTGCCAGCAGTGAATCAGGTGGCCAGCCCCAGCATTTT; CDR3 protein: CASSESGGQPQHF
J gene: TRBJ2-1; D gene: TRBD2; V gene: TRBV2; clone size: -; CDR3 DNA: TGTGCCAGCGGCCTTTCGTGGATAGCGGGAGAGGGGGAGCAGTTCTTC; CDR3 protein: CASGLSWIAGEGEQFF
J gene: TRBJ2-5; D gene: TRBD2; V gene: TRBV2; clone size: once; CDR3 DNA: TGTGCCAGCAAGAGATCTAGCGGGGGGTTCCAAGAGACCCAGTACTTC; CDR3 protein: CASKRSSGGFQETQYF
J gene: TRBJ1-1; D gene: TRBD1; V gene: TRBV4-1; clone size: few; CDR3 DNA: TGCGCCAGCAGCCAAGAGGGAGGGGGCGGAAAAGCTTTCTTT; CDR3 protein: CASSQEGGGGKAFF
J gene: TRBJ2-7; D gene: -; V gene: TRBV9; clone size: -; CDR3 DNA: TGTGCCAGCAGCCCTCCCGGGAGTAACAACAATGAGCAGTACTTC; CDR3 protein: CASSPPGSNNNEQYF
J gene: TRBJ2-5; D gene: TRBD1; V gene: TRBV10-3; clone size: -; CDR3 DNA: TGTGTCATCAGTGAAGGGACAGCAGAGACCCAGTACTTC; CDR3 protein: CVISEGTAETQYF
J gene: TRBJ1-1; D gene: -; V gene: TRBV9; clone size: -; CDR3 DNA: TGTGCCAGCAGCCCCACCCAGCGGGAGAACACTGAAGCTTTCTTT; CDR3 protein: CASSPTQRENTEAFF
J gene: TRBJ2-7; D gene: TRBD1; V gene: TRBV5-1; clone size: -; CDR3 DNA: TGCGCCAGCAGCTCGACAGGGTTGGAGTCCTACGAGCAGTACTTC; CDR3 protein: CASSSTGLESYEQYF
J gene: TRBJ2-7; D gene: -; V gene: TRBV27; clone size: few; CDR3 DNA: TGTGCCAGCAGTCTTAGGGACTCCTACAATGAGCAGTACTTC; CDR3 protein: CASSLRDSYNEQYF
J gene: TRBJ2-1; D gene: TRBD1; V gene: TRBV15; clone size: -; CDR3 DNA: TGTGCCACCAGGACGGGACAGGGTGACTTAAATGAGCAGTTCTTC; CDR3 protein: CATRTGQGDLNEQFF